The 25 T cell receptor beta chains below were found in one sample sequenced in a study of T cell responses to AZD1222 COVID-19 vaccine. Only in-frame clones appear in the TCRdb table, and some are missing; sequencing was by immunoSEQ multiplex PCR. The data show tens of thousands of clones, with 65% to 85% seen just once and roughly half held by the top ten. The sample in question was peripheral blood, obtained on day 0 of AZD1222 vaccination. These receptors came from an adult in good health.

This chain joins TRBV28 and TRBJ2-7, with 9 bases aligning to TRBD1. Germline CDR1 and CDR2: MDHEN and SYDVKM. Germline trimming cut 2 bases from V and 7 bases from J; bases unmatched to any gene: 6. The CDR3 covers 14 residues. CDR3 nucleotides: TGTGCCAGCAGTTTACTACAGGGGGCGCGGGAGCAGTACTTC. This codes for CASSLLQGAREQYF.

The chain is built from TRBV19 and TRBJ1-2, with 8 bases identical to TRBD1. V lost 6 bases to trimming and J lost 0 bases; unmatched junction nucleotides: 3. CDR3 length: 14 amino acids. From germline, CDR1 is LNHDA and CDR2 SQIVND (reference sequence). The CDR3 loop reads CASRGTGSNYGYTF. The CDR3 DNA is TGTGCCAGTAGGGGGACAGGCTCTAACTATGGCTACACCTTC.

This rearrangement joins TRBV5-1 to TRBJ2-1; possibly TRBD1 or TRBD2 for D (5 bases each). V lost 3 bases and J 9 bases, leaving 16 bases between the germline ends. The germline V gene has CDR1 SGHRS and CDR2 YFSETQ. The CDR3 runs 14 residues. For the CDR3, the DNA is TGCGCCAGCAGCTGGGTGGGGCCAGAGGGTGAGCAGTTCTTC. Amino acids: CASSWVGPEGEQFF.

V and J are TRBV6-5 and TRBJ2-7; no reliable D call. Germline V CDR1 and CDR2: MNHEY, SVGAGI. This CDR3 is 15 amino acids long. V was shortened by 6 bases and J by 0 bases, with 15 bases between the two germline ends. The CDR3 DNA sequence: TGTGCCAGCAGCTCCGGTGCTTCCAACTCCTACGAGCAGTACTTC. As protein: CASSSGASNSYEQYF.

V usage is TRBV28 and J usage is TRBJ2-2, with 7 bases lining up with TRBD2. Germline-derived CDR1 and CDR2 are MDHEN and SYDVKM. The CDR3 totals 13 residues. Germline trimming cut 5 bases from V and 4 bases from J; bases unmatched to any gene: 1. CDR3 coding DNA: TGTGCCAGCAGTGGGGGGGGCACCGGGGAGCTGTTTTTT. This codes for CASSGGGTGELFF.

The chain has TRBV3-1 (or the pseudogene TRBV3-2) and TRBJ1-6, with TRBD1 as a possible D gene (5 bases). Per germline, CDR1 LGHDT and CDR2 YNNKEL (reference sequence). Trimming shortened V by 2 bases and J by 10 bases, and 18 bases separated the two germline ends. The CDR3 covers 16 residues. CDR3 coding DNA: TGTGCCAGCAGCCAACCACGGCCGGGGGTGCGGTCACCCCTCCACTTT. It yields the protein CASSQPRPGVRSPLHF.

This chain links TRBV27 with TRBJ2-7; D is possibly TRBD2 (6 bases). The CDR3 length is 15 residues. Trimming left V 6 bases short and J 7 bases short, with 22 bases between. The germline CDR1 and CDR2 sequences are MNHEY and SMNVEV (reference sequence). The chain's CDR3 is CASSLGGGTYEEQYF. In DNA, the CDR3 is TGTGCCAGCAGCTTGGGGGGAGGTACTTACGAGGAGCAGTACTTC.

The chain recombines TRBV7-8 with TRBJ2-1, with D maybe TRBD2 (6 bases). The CDR3 totals 17 residues. Germline V gene lookup returns CDR1 SGHVS and CDR2 FQNEAQ. Trimming pared 1 base from V and 1 base from J, leaving 14 bases between. In DNA form, the CDR3 reads TGTGCCAGCAGCTTAGGAAGTGGGAGCGGGTCCTACAATGAGCAGTTCTTC. It encodes CASSLGSGSGSYNEQFF.

V usage is TRBV7-3 and J usage is TRBJ2-2, with D uncertain. The ends were cut back, 1 base at V and 3 bases at J, with 6 bases in the middle. This CDR3 spans 14 amino acids. The germline gives CDR1 SGHTA, CDR2 FQGTGA. This chain's CDR3 is CASSLSRDTGELFF. The CDR3, as DNA: TGTGCCAGCAGCTTAAGTCGGGACACCGGGGAGCTGTTTTTT.

The CDR3 region has the DNA TGTGCCAGCAGCCCTCTTTACGGACTAGCGGGAGGGCCTAGGGAGACCCAGTACTTC. The encoded protein is CASSPLYGLAGGPRETQYF. This chain links TRBV3-1 (or the pseudogene TRBV3-2) with TRBJ2-5, with 15 bases aligning to TRBD2. The CDR3 spans 19 residues. J lost 5 bases, V lost 4 bases, and 14 bases had no gene match. Germline V gives CDR1 LGHDT, CDR2 YNNKEL (reference sequence).

This clone was counted a single time. This chain connects TRBV2 to TRBJ2-5; D is possibly TRBD2 (6 bases). Germline assignment: CDR1 SNHLY and CDR2 FYNNEI. The ends were cut back, 0 bases at V and 0 bases at J, with 11 bases in the middle. The CDR3 extends over 16 amino acids. The CDR3 here is CASSEAGTGYQETQYF. CDR3 DNA sequence: TGTGCCAGCAGTGAAGCGGGGACTGGGTACCAAGAGACCCAGTACTTC.

The chain recombines TRBV7-9 with TRBJ1-4; D remains ambiguous. The germline V gene has CDR1 SEHNR and CDR2 FQNEAQ (reference sequence). V dropped 3 bases and J dropped 1 base, with 18 bases sitting between them. The CDR3 covers 18 residues. CDR3 nucleotides: TGTGCCAGCAGCTTGGGAGATTTAATGTTAGGAACTAATGAAAAACTGTTTTTT. Protein: CASSLGDLMLGTNEKLFF.

By its share, this clone is medium-sized. The V call is TRBV13, the J call TRBJ2-7, with D unresolved. Germline V gene data show CDR1 as PRHDT and CDR2 as FYEKMQ (reference sequence). This CDR3 is built from 14 residues. The V and J ends lost 5 bases and 2 bases respectively, with 13 bases between them. CDR3 sequence (DNA): TGTGCCAGCAGCCCCGGGCCGCGAACCTACGAGCAGTACTTC. It yields the protein CASSPGPRTYEQYF. Full variable domain (rest looked up from reference TRBV13 and TRBJ2-7): AAGVIQSPRHLIKEKRETATLKCYPIPRHDTVYWYQQGPGQDPQFLISFYEKMQSDKGSIPDRFSAQQFSDYHSELNMSSLELGDSALYFCASSPGPRTYEQYFGPGTRLTVT.

The chain is built from TRBV18 and TRBJ2-7; 14 nucleotides line up with TRBD2. The J segment lost 4 bases and the V segment lost 4 bases, leaving 6 bases of the junction unmatched. Germline V gene lookup returns CDR1 KGHSH and CDR2 LQKENI. The length of the CDR3 is 16 residues. The CDR3 reads CASSHSGLAGEYEQYF. The CDR3 DNA is TGTGCCAGCTCACACTCGGGACTAGCGGGAGAGTACGAGCAGTACTTC.

With respect to this clone: A far larger clone differs by one base, so this is likely a read error. V is TRBV3-1 (or the pseudogene TRBV3-2) and J is TRBJ2-7, with D uncertain. Per germline, CDR1 LGHDT and CDR2 YNNKEL (reference sequence). There are 11 residues in the CDR3. V dropped 3 bases and J dropped 0 bases, with 0 bases sitting between them. CDR3 sequence reads: CASSHSYEQYF. The CDR3 DNA follows: TGTGCCAGCAGCCACTCCTACGAGCAGTACTTC.

CDR3 coding DNA: TGTGCCAGCAGTTTAGGAACAGGCTACTCCTACGAGCAGTACTTC. This translates into CASSLGTGYSYEQYF. The rearrangement uses TRBV27 and TRBJ2-7, with D tentatively TRBD1 (5 bases). Between the trimmed V and J ends, which lost 2 bases and 0 bases, there was a span of 11 bases. The V gene's germline CDR1 is MNHEY and CDR2 SMNVEV (reference sequence). The CDR3 runs 15 residues.

The V and J genes are TRBV19 and TRBJ2-5, with a weak D call TRBD2 (5 bases). CDR3 size: 14 residues. Trimming took off 6 bases at V and 5 bases at J, with 16 bases between the two ends. Germline V lookup: CDR1 LNHDA, CDR2 SQIVND (reference sequence). Written as DNA, the CDR3 is TGTGCCAGTAGCCAGGACTGGGCTGGGGAGACCCAGTACTTC. The encoded protein is CASSQDWAGETQYF. Supplemented by reference TRBV19 and TRBJ2-5, the full variable domain reads DGGITQSPKYLFRKEGQNVTLSCEQNLNHDAMYWYRQDPGQGLRLIYYSQIVNDFQKGDIAEGYSVSREKKESFPLTVTSAQKNPTAFYLCASSQDWAGETQYFGPGTRLLVL.

This clone was seen only a few times. The chain uses TRBV7-6 and TRBJ2-2; the match to TRBD2 covers 10 bases. This CDR3 is 16 amino acids long. The germline V gene has CDR1 SGHVS and CDR2 FNYEAQ. V shed 0 bases, J shed 5 bases, and the junction held 3 bases outside the gene matches. The CDR3 sequence is CASSLATSGITGELFF. The CDR3, as DNA: TGTGCCAGCAGCTTAGCTACTAGCGGGATTACCGGGGAGCTGTTTTTT.

The genes are TRBV2 and TRBJ2-1; D uncertain. The CDR3 runs to 14 residues. Germline CDR1 is SNHLY and CDR2 is FYNNEI. V was clipped by 6 bases and J by 4 bases, with 13 bases between them. Here the CDR3 reads CASSRASPYNEQFF. The CDR3 nucleotides are TGTGCCAGCAGCCGGGCTAGTCCTTACAATGAGCAGTTCTTC.

V and J are TRBV5-1 and TRBJ2-5, with 7 positions matching TRBD1. Germline loops: CDR1 SGHRS, CDR2 YFSETQ. V gave up 5 bases and J gave up 0 bases; unmatched junction bases: 4. This CDR3 contains 14 residues. The CDR3: CASRGQLYQETQYF. CDR3 nucleotides: TGCGCCAGCAGGGGACAGTTGTACCAAGAGACCCAGTACTTC.

This clone has only one observation. The rearrangement uses TRBV9 and TRBJ2-7; D gene ambiguous. The germline V and J ends were trimmed by 0 bases and 0 bases, with 7 bases remaining between them. Looked up from germline, CDR1 is SGDLS and CDR2 is YYNGEE. The CDR3 contains 14 residues. The CDR3 loop is CASSVGISSYEQYF. CDR3 nucleotides: TGTGCCAGCAGCGTAGGGATAAGCTCCTACGAGCAGTACTTC. The full variable domain, rest sourced from reference TRBV9 and TRBJ2-7, is DSGVTQTPKHLITATGQRVTLRCSPRSGDLSVYWYQQSLDQGLQFLIQYYNGEERAKGNILERFSAQQFPDLHSELNLSSLELGDSALYFCASSVGISSYEQYFGPGTRLTVT.

The chain is built from TRBV7-6 and TRBJ1-3; TRBD1 might be the D (5 bases). The CDR3 is made up of 16 amino acids. V was shortened by 2 bases and J by 0 bases, with 11 bases between the two germline ends. Germline CDR1 is SGHVS and CDR2 is FNYEAQ. CDR3 DNA: TGTGCCAGCAGCTTATATAAGGGGAGCTCTGGAAACACCATATATTTT. Encoded protein: CASSLYKGSSGNTIYF.

The chain links TRBV4-2 to TRBJ2-5, with D possibly matching TRBD1 (6 bases). V gave up 1 base and J gave up 1 base, with 13 bases separating them. The CDR3 sequence is 16 residues long. In germline, CDR1 is LGHNA, CDR2 YNFKEQ. The CDR3 DNA reads TGTGCCAGCAGCCAAGCTTTAAAAGGGGGCCAAGAGACCCAGTACTTC. Translating it yields CASSQALKGGQETQYF.

The chain combines TRBV6-5 with TRBJ1-2; possible D gene TRBD1, 5 bases. The CDR3 extends over 13 amino acids. Germline assignment: CDR1 MNHEY and CDR2 SVGAGI. V lost 0 bases and J lost 8, with 10 bases in between. In DNA form, the CDR3 reads TGTGCCAGCAGTTACTCGACAGAGGGAGGCTACACCTTC. This encodes CASSYSTEGGYTF.

In its sample, this clone was seen once. The chain recombines TRBV7-2 with TRBJ1-3; D ambiguous. The germline V gene encodes CDR1 SGHTA and CDR2 FQGNSA. This CDR3 region has 14 residues. Between the trimmed V and J ends, which lost 0 bases and 0 bases, there was a span of 3 bases. The CDR3 DNA sequence: TGTGCCAGCAGCTTAGCCACCTCTGGAAACACCATATATTTT. This encodes CASSLATSGNTIYF. The full variable domain, completed using reference TRBV7-2 and TRBJ1-3, is GAGVSQSPSNKVTEKGKDVELRCDPISGHTALYWYRQSLGQGLEFLIYFQGNSAPDKSGLPSDRFSAERTGGSVSTLTIQRTQQEDSAVYLCASSLATSGNTIYFGEGSWLTVV.